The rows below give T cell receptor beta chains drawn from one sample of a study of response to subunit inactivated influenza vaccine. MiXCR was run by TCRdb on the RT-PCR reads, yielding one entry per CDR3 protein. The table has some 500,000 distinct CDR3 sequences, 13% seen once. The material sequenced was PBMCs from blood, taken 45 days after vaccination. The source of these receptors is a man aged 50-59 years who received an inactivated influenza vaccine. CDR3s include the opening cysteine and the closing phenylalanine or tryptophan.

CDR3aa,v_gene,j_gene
CSASLGGLETQYF,TRBV29-1,TRBJ2-5
CASSLNSGTIHTDTQYF,TRBV7-6,TRBJ2-3
CASSLSTVRQETQYF,TRBV7-9,TRBJ2-5
CASSPSGSSYEQYF,TRBV18,TRBJ2-7
CATSEVTNTGELFF,TRBV24-1,TRBJ2-2
CASSYRVVETQYF,TRBV28,TRBJ2-5
CASSRLAGGQVAYEQYF,TRBV18,TRBJ2-7
CASSQDPGAGHTDTQYF,TRBV4-3,TRBJ2-3
CASSASVTIQPQHF,TRBV6-2/TRBV6-3,TRBJ1-5
CSARQGADNQPQHF,TRBV20-1,TRBJ1-5
CASRSGKTGWWTGELFF,TRBV7-6,TRBJ2-2
CASNNQFGANVLTF,TRBV13,TRBJ2-6
CASRPGGHSYEQYF,TRBV5-1,TRBJ2-7
CASIPIGTGDNEQFF,TRBV5-5,TRBJ2-1
CASSYSNPSYEQYF,TRBV6-5,TRBJ2-7
CASRGTSGNNEQFF,TRBV2,TRBJ2-1
CAISEFQTTYNEQFF,TRBV10-3,TRBJ2-1
CASINAQGDSYEQYF,TRBV6-7,TRBJ2-7
CASSPLLRQGAEQYF,TRBV18,TRBJ2-7
CATRTGDTEAFF,TRBV10-3,TRBJ1-1
CASRRQGANEQFF,TRBV6-1,TRBJ2-1
CASSPGQGWRGYTF,TRBV12-3/TRBV12-4,TRBJ1-2
CASNPDGNNEQFF,TRBV7-9,TRBJ2-1
CASSYRLAGGQYNTGELFF,TRBV7-8,TRBJ2-2
CASSFSGGAYEQYF,TRBV7-8,TRBJ2-7
CASSVGGGGGGEQFF,TRBV9,TRBJ2-1